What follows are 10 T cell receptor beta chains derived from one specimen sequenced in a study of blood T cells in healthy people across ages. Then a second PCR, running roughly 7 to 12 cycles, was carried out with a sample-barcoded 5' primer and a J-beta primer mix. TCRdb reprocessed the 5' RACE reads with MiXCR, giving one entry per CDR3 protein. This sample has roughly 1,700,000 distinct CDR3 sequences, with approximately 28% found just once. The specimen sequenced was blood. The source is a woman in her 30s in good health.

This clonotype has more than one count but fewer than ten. The CDR3 sequence is CASSPAGTSGLYEQYF. CDR3 sequence (DNA): TGTGCCAGCAGCCCCGCCGGGACTAGCGGTCTCTACGAGCAGTACTTC. The chain couples TRBV7-2 to TRBJ2-7, with 11 bases that match TRBD2. Trimming cost V 5 bases and J 3 bases; bases outside gene matches: 9. Germline CDR1 is SGHTA and CDR2 is FQGNSA. The CDR3 length is 16 residues.

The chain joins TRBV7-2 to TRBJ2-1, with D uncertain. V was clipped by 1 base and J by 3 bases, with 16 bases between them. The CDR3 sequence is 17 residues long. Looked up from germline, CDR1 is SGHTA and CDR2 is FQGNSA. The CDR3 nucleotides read TGTGCCAGCAGCTTAGGCCTAGTGACTCACCTCTACAATGAGCAGTTCTTC. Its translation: CASSLGLVTHLYNEQFF.

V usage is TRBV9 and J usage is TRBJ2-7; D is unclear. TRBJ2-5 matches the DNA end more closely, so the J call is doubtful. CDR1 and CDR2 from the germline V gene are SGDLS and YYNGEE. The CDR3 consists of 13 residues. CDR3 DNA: TGTGCCAGCAGTGTGGGCCTCGGAGAGACCCAGTACTTC. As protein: CASSVGLGETQYF.

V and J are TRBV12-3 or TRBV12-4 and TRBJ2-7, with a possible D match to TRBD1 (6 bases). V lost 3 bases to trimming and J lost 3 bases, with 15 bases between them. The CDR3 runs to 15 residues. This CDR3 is CASSLKTGPNYEQYF. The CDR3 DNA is TGTGCCAGCAGTTTGAAGACAGGACCGAACTACGAGCAGTACTTC.

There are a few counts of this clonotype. DNA of the CDR3: TGTGCCAGCAGCTTACATAGACAAAACATTCAGTACTTC. Translating it yields CASSLHRQNIQYF. The V call is TRBV7-9, the J call TRBJ2-4; no firm D call. This CDR3 region has 13 residues. The V end was cut by 2 bases, the J end by 5 bases, with 7 bases between. Germline V lookup: CDR1 SEHNR, CDR2 FQNEAQ (reference sequence). The complete variable domain, with remaining parts taken from reference TRBV7-9 and TRBJ2-4, reads DTGVSQNPRHKITKRGQNVTFRCDPISEHNRLYWYRQTLGQGPEFLTYFQNEAQLEKSRLLSDRFSAERPKGSFSTLEIQRTEQGDSAMYLCASSLHRQNIQYFGAGTRLSVL.

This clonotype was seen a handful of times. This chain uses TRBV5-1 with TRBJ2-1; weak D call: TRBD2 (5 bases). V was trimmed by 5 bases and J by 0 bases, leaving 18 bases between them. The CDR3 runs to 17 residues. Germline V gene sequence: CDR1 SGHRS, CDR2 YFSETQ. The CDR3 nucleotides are TGCGCCAGCAGTACCGCAAGCGGTGGTAGCTCCTACAATGAGCAGTTCTTC. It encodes CASSTASGGSSYNEQFF.

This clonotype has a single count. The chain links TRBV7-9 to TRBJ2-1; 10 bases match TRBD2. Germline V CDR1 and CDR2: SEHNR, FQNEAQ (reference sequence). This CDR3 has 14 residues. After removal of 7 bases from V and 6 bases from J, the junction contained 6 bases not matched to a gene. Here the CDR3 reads CASIGLAACNEQFF. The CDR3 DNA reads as TGTGCCAGCATAGGACTAGCGGCATGCAATGAGCAGTTCTTC.

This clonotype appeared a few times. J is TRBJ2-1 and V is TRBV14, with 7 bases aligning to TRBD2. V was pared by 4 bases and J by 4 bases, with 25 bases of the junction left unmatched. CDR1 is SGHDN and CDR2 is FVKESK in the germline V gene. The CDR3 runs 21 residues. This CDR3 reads CASSRRRIGAGPGGQYNEQFF. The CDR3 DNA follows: TGTGCCAGCAGCCGACGCCGAATTGGAGCGGGACCCGGGGGTCAGTACAATGAGCAGTTCTTC.

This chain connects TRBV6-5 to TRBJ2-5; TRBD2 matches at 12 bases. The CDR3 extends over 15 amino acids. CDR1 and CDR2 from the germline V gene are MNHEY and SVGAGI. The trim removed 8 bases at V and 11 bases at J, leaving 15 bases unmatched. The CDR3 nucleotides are TGTGCCAGCGGGGAAGCAACTAGCGGGAGGCGTGAGCAGTACTTC. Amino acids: CASGEATSGRREQYF.

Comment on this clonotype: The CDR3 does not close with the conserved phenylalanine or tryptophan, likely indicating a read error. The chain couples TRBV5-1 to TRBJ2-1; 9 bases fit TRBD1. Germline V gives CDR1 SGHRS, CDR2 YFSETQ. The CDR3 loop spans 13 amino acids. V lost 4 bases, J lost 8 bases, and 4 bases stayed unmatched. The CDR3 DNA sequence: TGCGCCAGCAGCGGGGACAGGGCCGATGAGCAGTTCTGC. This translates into CASSGDRADEQFC.